The 26 T cell receptor beta chains given below trace back to one sample, sequenced in a study of OX40 agonist ivuxolimab in advanced cancers. Repertoires were generated with immunoSEQ multiplex PCR, while TCRdb's copy carries only in-frame clones and drops some. The sample lists some 76,000 clones, roughly 92% occurring once. The specimen comprised CD4+ or CD8+ T cells sorted from blood, sampled in a trial of the OX40 agonist ivuxolimab. The receptors originated from an adult with an advanced solid tumor such as melanoma, head and neck, liver or kidney cancer.

The chain couples TRBV27 to TRBJ2-7, with D maybe TRBD2 (6 bases). V was cut by 4 bases and J by 4 bases, with 11 bases left in between. Per germline, CDR1 MNHEY and CDR2 SMNVEV (reference sequence). The CDR3 length is 13 residues. CDR3: CASSSIGGYEQYF. CDR3 nucleotide sequence: TGTGCCAGCAGTTCGATCGGGGGTTACGAGCAGTACTTC.

The chain uses TRBV7-8 and TRBJ2-7; D gene uncertain. V lost 6 bases to trimming and J lost 3 bases, with 9 bases between them. The germline CDR1 and CDR2 sequences are SGHVS and FQNEAQ. CDR3 length: 12 residues. CDR3: CASRARSYEQYF. The DNA for the CDR3 is TGTGCCAGCAGGGCACGGAGCTACGAGCAGTACTTC.

The chain links TRBV9 to TRBJ2-1; D is unresolved. The CDR3 covers 14 residues. Trimming stripped 3 bases from V and 6 bases from J, with 13 bases between. Germline V gene sequence: CDR1 SGDLS, CDR2 YYNGEE. Written as DNA, the CDR3 is TGTGCCAGCAGCGGTAGAGAAGGGTCCAATGAGCAGTTCTTC. As protein: CASSGREGSNEQFF.

The V and J genes are TRBV30 and TRBJ2-2; tentatively, D is TRBD2 (5 bases). V was pared by 3 bases and J by 1 base, with 9 bases between. CDR3 size: 14 residues. From germline, CDR1 is GTSNPN and CDR2 SVGIG (reference sequence). The CDR3 here is CAWSWTENTGELFF. CDR3 DNA: TGTGCCTGGAGCTGGACTGAGAACACCGGGGAGCTGTTTTTT. Complete variable domain (other parts from reference TRBV30 and TRBJ2-2): SQTIHQWPATLVQPVGSPLSLECTVEGTSNPNLYWYRQAAGRGLQLLFYSVGIGQISSEVPQNLSASRPQDRQFILSSKKLLLSDSGFYLCAWSWTENTGELFFGEGSRLTVL.

V and J are TRBV27 and TRBJ2-1; D unresolved. The CDR3 is 15 residues long. Germline V CDR1 and CDR2: MNHEY, SMNVEV (reference sequence). Trimming removed 5 bases at V and 5 bases at J, with 16 bases between. Written as DNA, the CDR3 is TGTGCCAGCAGTCCCCGGACGACCAAAAACAATGAGCAGTTCTTC. Translated: CASSPRTTKNNEQFF.

The chain joins TRBV27 to TRBJ1-1; D gene uncertain. Between the trimmed V and J ends, which lost 5 bases and 3 bases, there was a span of 13 bases. This CDR3 is 14 amino acids long. Germline V gene sequence: CDR1 MNHEY, CDR2 SMNVEV (reference sequence). The CDR3 spells CASSLYPEDTEAFF. The CDR3, as DNA: TGTGCCAGCAGTCTTTACCCGGAGGACACTGAAGCTTTCTTT.

This clone occurred once. V usage is TRBV27 and J usage is TRBJ2-7, with 9 bases matching TRBD2. V lost 5 bases, J lost 2 bases, and 1 base stayed unmatched. The CDR3 length is 13 residues. Germline CDR1 is MNHEY and CDR2 is SMNVEV (reference sequence). This chain's CDR3 is CASSSGGTYEQYF. The DNA for the CDR3 is TGTGCCAGCAGTAGCGGGGGGACCTACGAGCAGTACTTC.

The chain combines TRBV4-1 with TRBJ1-2; 8 bases agree with TRBD1. V was clipped by 3 bases and J by 4 bases; unmatched bases: 4. CDR3 length equals 14 residues. The germline V gene has CDR1 MGHRA and CDR2 YSYEKL. The CDR3 region has the DNA TGCGCCAGCAGCCAGGCGGACAGGGCCTATGGCTACACCTTC. Its translation is CASSQADRAYGYTF.

The rearrangement uses TRBV27 and TRBJ2-2; 10 bases match TRBD2. Germline loops: CDR1 MNHEY, CDR2 SMNVEV (reference sequence). V shed 3 bases, J shed 1 base, and the junction held 2 bases outside the gene matches. The CDR3 loop spans 16 amino acids. The CDR3 nucleotides read TGTGCCAGCAGTTTTAGCGGGGGGATGAACACCGGGGAGCTGTTTTTT. Its protein is CASSFSGGMNTGELFF.

The chain carries TRBV11-2 and TRBJ2-5, with 7 bases fitting TRBD1. The J call may be faulty, since TRBJ2-7 better matches the DNA end. Germline V gene data show CDR1 as SGHAT and CDR2 as FQNNGV. This CDR3 comprises 15 residues. For the CDR3, the DNA is TGTGCCAGCAGCCCTCGACAGGGTCAACCTTACGAGCAGTACTTC. The encoded protein is CASSPRQGQPYEQYF.

The V gene is TRBV27, the J gene TRBJ2-1; D uncertain. In germline, CDR1 is MNHEY, CDR2 SMNVEV (reference sequence). The V end was cut by 0 bases, the J end by 6 bases, with 6 bases between. The CDR3 contains 13 residues. The CDR3 protein is CASSLSIPNEQFF. As DNA, the CDR3 is TGTGCCAGCAGTTTATCGATTCCCAATGAGCAGTTCTTC.

This chain links TRBV6-5 with TRBJ1-1; weak D call: TRBD1 (5 bases). CDR3 size: 14 residues. Germline CDR1 MNHEY, CDR2 SVGAGI. Trimming shortened V by 5 bases and J by 1 base, and 11 bases separated the two germline ends. The CDR3 DNA reads as TGTGCCAGCAGTCCATCAGGGCCGAACACTGAAGCTTTCTTT. It is translated as CASSPSGPNTEAFF.

V is TRBV11-2 and J is TRBJ2-1; D tentatively reads TRBD1 or TRBD2 (6 bases each). Trimming took 5 bases from V and 7 from J, leaving 18 bases between them. Germline lookup yields CDR1 SGHAT and CDR2 FQNNGV. The CDR3 is made up of 15 amino acids. CDR3 in amino acids: CASSLRQDGGNEQFF. CDR3 coding DNA: TGTGCCAGCAGCCTCCGACAGGATGGGGGGAATGAGCAGTTCTTC.

A remark on this clone: The same CDR3 can be traced to other DNA sequences in this sample. The chain combines TRBV5-1 with TRBJ1-1, with 7 bases matching TRBD1. CDR3 length: 12 amino acids. With 4 bases clipped from V and 4 bases from J, the junction kept 1 base outside the gene matches. The germline V gene encodes CDR1 SGHRS and CDR2 YFSETQ. CDR3 nucleotides: TGCGCCAGCAGCCCAGGGGGCACTGAAGCTTTCTTT. It encodes CASSPGGTEAFF.

The chain combines TRBV7-9 with TRBJ1-4; the match to TRBD1 covers 10 bases. J gave up 8 bases and V 3 bases, and 6 bases lay outside the gene matches. This CDR3 has 15 amino acids. Germline V lookup: CDR1 SEHNR, CDR2 FQNEAQ (reference sequence). CDR3 bases: TGTGCCAGCAGCTTTCCGGGACAGGGGAGAGAAAAACTGTTTTTT. This translates into CASSFPGQGREKLFF.

This clone was counted once. Here the CDR3 DNA reads TGTGCCAGCAGCTTCCGGGACAGCAATCAGCCCCAGCATTTT. This gives the protein CASSFRDSNQPQHF. The chain employs TRBV5-5 and TRBJ1-5; weak D call: TRBD1 (5 bases). V lost 2 bases and J 1 base, leaving 7 bases between the germline ends. CDR1 SGHKS and CDR2 YYEKEE come from the germline V gene (reference sequence). The CDR3 runs 14 residues.

The chain combines TRBV6-5 with TRBJ1-2, with D possibly TRBD1 on 6 matching bases. Trimming stripped 0 bases from V and 9 bases from J, with 17 bases between. Looked up from germline, CDR1 is MNHEY and CDR2 is SVGAGI. This CDR3 has 15 amino acids. CDR3 sequence: CASSYSIATGLSYTF. The CDR3 nucleotides read TGTGCCAGCAGTTACTCGATCGCCACAGGGTTGAGCTACACCTTC.

The chain recombines TRBV27 with TRBJ2-7, with 8 bases that match TRBD1. V trimming: 8 bases; J trimming: 2 bases; junction bases outside the gene matches: 11. The CDR3 is 15 amino acids. Germline V gene data show CDR1 as MNHEY and CDR2 as SMNVEV (reference sequence). This CDR3 is CASAKGQGNTYEQYF. The CDR3 region has the DNA TGTGCCAGCGCTAAAGGACAGGGAAATACCTACGAGCAGTACTTC.

V usage is TRBV7-9 and J usage is TRBJ2-7; D tentatively reads TRBD1 or TRBD2 (5 bases each). Germline lookup yields CDR1 SEHNR and CDR2 FQNEAQ (reference sequence). Trimming left V 5 bases short and J 2 bases short, with 13 bases between. This CDR3 has 14 amino acids. The CDR3 sequence: CASSASGAPYEQYF. In nucleotides, the CDR3 is TGTGCCAGCAGCGCCTCCGGGGCTCCCTACGAGCAGTACTTC.

The chain combines TRBV6-1 with TRBJ2-7; 8 bases are shared with TRBD1. The V segment lost 10 bases and the J segment 13 bases; nucleotides outside the gene matches: 9. The CDR3 consists of 10 residues. Per the germline V gene, CDR1 is MNHNS and CDR2 is SASEGT. In DNA form, the CDR3 reads TGTGCCACCGTCGGGGACAGGCAATACTTC. Translation: CATVGDRQYF.

The rearrangement links TRBV27 to TRBJ1-5; D gene uncertain. The CDR3 covers 13 residues. CDR1 is MNHEY, CDR2 SMNVEV, per germline (reference sequence). The germline V and J ends were trimmed by 2 bases and 5 bases, with 7 bases remaining between them. In DNA form, the CDR3 reads TGTGCCAGCAGTTTAAATATGGATCAGCCCCAGCATTTT. The encoded protein is CASSLNMDQPQHF.

This sequence joins TRBV19 and TRBJ1-1, with D perhaps matching TRBD1 (6 bases). V lost 3 bases and J lost 11, with 22 bases in between. Germline V lookup: CDR1 LNHDA, CDR2 SQIVND (reference sequence). The CDR3 length is 15 residues. Here the CDR3 reads CASSISRTGGQSAFF. The CDR3 DNA follows: TGTGCCAGTAGTATTTCTCGTACTGGGGGGCAGTCGGCTTTCTTT.

The chain is built from TRBV10-2 and TRBJ1-2; D not certain. The V gene lost 3 bases and the J gene lost 3 bases, with 17 bases spanning the gap. CDR1 and CDR2 (germline): WSHSY, SAAADI. This CDR3 has 16 residues. The CDR3 DNA is TGCGCCAGCAGTGATATAGAAAGGACCGACTACTATGGCTACACCTTC. Translation: CASSDIERTDYYGYTF.

V gene TRBV7-9 combines with J gene TRBJ1-2, with a tentative D call TRBD1 (6 bases). The CDR3 runs to 12 residues. Trimming took 5 bases from V and 8 from J, leaving 12 bases between them. From germline, CDR1 is SEHNR and CDR2 FQNEAQ (reference sequence). This CDR3 reads CASSPGQRGYTF. CDR3 nucleotides: TGTGCCAGCAGCCCCGGACAGAGGGGCTACACCTTC.

In DNA, the CDR3 is TGTGCCAGCAGCCCCGGGGCCGGGACTTCTTTAAATGAGCAGTTCTTC. Translating gives CASSPGAGTSLNEQFF. The chain couples TRBV7-2 to TRBJ2-1; tentatively, D is TRBD2 (6 bases). The V gene lost 5 bases and the J gene lost 7 bases, with 21 bases spanning the gap. CDR3 size: 16 residues. CDR1 SGHTA and CDR2 FQGNSA come from the germline V gene.

The chain couples TRBV29-1 to TRBJ2-7; no clear D. The V end lost 0 bases, the J end lost 4 bases, and 7 bases lay between the germline ends. The CDR3 has 12 amino acids. Germline V CDR1 and CDR2: SQVTM, ANQGSEA. For the CDR3, the DNA is TGCAGCGTTGAAGATCGAGGATACGAGCAGTACTTC. Translating gives CSVEDRGYEQYF.